This TCR beta chain was profiled in a study of long-term antiretroviral therapy in people with HIV. They ran version v3.0 of the immunoSEQ assay at survey level. Per-sample TRB depth target: about 35,000-55,000 T-cell genomes. Profiling relied on immunoSEQ multiplex PCR, and the TCRdb table lists in-frame clones only, not all of them. The repertoire holds around 25,000 clones, with over 75% as singletons. The count of this clone is one. Its antigen is unknown. Study-wide points: HIV repertoires spanned tighter CDR3 length ranges than controls did. Repertoire composition at all time points was dominated by clones that had expanded before ART.

The CDR3 length is 14 residues. The V and J ends lost 0 bases and 4 bases respectively, with 9 bases between them. CDR1 is LGHNT and CDR2 is FRNRAP in the germline V gene. The sample was unsorted PBMCs, taken 1.1 years before starting antiretroviral therapy. This clonotype was obtained from a woman younger than 45 with HIV. The V gene is TRBV12-5, the J gene TRBJ1-1; D gene ambiguous. CDR3 in DNA: TGTGCTAGTGGTTTGGTTGAGGGAGGCACTGAAGCTTTCTTT. Protein product: CASGLVEGGTEAFF.